This section outlines one T cell receptor beta chain sequence together with its context. Its binding antigen is unknown. No much larger clone exists at a distance of one base, and base qualities are not known. One collaborating source in Seattle enrolled patients while the patients were actively infected and followed the patients over time throughout the course of disease. Collaborating institutions collected whole blood in K2EDTA tubes following their own protocols. Collaborator samples were shipped for TCRbeta analysis as frozen whole blood, isolated PBMCs, or DNA extracted from either sample type. These data come from a study of blood T cell repertoires in COVID-19 (dated by TCRdb to the early 2020s). Study-level background: Samples covering the acute and convalescent phases of COVID-19 were provided by collaborators in the United States, Italy and Spain. The prospective study material was composed of cDNA or gDNA derived from T cells, B-cell-depleted T cells, or PBMCs. Subjects who had been exposed to COVID-19, were actively infected with it, or had recovered from it provided the deeply sampled blood TCRbeta repertoires that made up the dataset. The repertoires were released in a freely available public database intended as a resource for research on the immune response to SARS-CoV-2. Samples were obtained from the ongoing ImmuneRACE study (first 160 participants) and from roughly 1,300 subjects provided by 6 global collaborators. The sample metadata nearly always contained a de-identified subject ID, COVID-19 status, age in years and sex. Where available, HLA class I and class II types were obtained from metadata supplied by the sample provider rather than from assay-based typing. Results and caveats for the whole study, not just this receptor: Clinical and demographic metadata were provided uncurated, with the amount varying by source and participant.

TCRbeta CDR3 regions were amplified from genomic DNA by means of the immunoSEQ Assay, a bias-controlled multiplex PCR. The paper's processing steps were these. The number of nucleated cells in each sample was estimated from the amplification of reference gene primers within the assay. To quantify the absolute abundance of each unique TCRbeta CDR3 rearrangement, sequence reads were collapsed and filtered. For each sample, productive Simpson clonality was calculated by taking the square root of Simpson's diversity index across productive rearrangements. TCRdb took this table from immuneACCESS and kept in-frame rearrangements with V and J called. Such tables lack part of the clones; where checked against another copy, unresolved V genes explain under half of the gap, and the rest is unexplained. V and J calls and clone size are copied from that table; D and trimming were computed from the DNA. This sample gives more than 300,000 clones in total; around 92% of them show up just once. The ten top clones hold approximately 2% of the sample.

From a lookup of the germline V gene (reference sequence), CDR1 and CDR2 are LGHDT and YNNKEL. V and J are truncated by 4 bases and 4 bases respectively, leaving an intervening sequence of 13 bases. The CDR3 runs 14 amino acids, cysteine and phenylalanine included. Only the CDR3 region is kept as DNA, spanning 42 bases read in frame from base 1. The clonotype was recovered from a woman in her twenties or thirties with COVID-19, enrolled during active disease. The specimen sequenced was peripheral blood. This sequence uses TRBV3-1 (or the pseudogene TRBV3-2) and TRBJ1-2, with a weak D call of TRBD1 (6 bases match). The CDR3 reads as follows: CASSPGQTFYGYTF. The DNA sequence is as follows: TGTGCCAGCAGCCCCGGACAGACCTTCTATGGCTACACCTTC.